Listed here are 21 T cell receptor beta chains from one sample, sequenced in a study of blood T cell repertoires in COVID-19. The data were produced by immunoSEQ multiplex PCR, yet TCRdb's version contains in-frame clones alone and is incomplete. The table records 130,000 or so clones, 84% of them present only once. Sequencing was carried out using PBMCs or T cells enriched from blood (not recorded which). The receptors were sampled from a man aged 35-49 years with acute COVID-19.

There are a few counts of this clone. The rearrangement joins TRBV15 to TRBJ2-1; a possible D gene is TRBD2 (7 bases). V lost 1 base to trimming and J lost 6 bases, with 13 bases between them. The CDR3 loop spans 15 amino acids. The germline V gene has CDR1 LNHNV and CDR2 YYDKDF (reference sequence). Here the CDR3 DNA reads TGTGCCACCAGCAGAGTTGGGGGGGCGGGCAATGAGCAGTTCTTC. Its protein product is CATSRVGGAGNEQFF.

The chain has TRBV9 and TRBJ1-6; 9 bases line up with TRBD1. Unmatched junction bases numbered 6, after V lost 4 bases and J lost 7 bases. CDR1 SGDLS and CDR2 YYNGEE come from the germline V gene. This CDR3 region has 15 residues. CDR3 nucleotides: TGTGCCAGCAGCTCCCCCGGGACAGGGAATTCACCCCTCCACTTT. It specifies CASSSPGTGNSPLHF.

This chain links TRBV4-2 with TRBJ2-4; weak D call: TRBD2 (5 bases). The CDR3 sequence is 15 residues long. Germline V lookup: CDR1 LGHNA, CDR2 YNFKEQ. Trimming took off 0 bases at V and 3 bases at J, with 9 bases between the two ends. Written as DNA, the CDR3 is TGTGCCAGCAGCCAAGATAGAGCGGTCAAAAACATTCAGTACTTC. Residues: CASSQDRAVKNIQYF.

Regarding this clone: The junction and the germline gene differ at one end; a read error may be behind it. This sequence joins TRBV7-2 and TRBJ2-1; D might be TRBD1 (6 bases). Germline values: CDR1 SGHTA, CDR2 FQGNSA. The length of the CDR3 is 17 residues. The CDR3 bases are TGTGCCAGCAGTTTAGGGGCCCGGACAGCCCATGGGAATGAGCAGTTCTTC. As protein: CASSLGARTAHGNEQFF.

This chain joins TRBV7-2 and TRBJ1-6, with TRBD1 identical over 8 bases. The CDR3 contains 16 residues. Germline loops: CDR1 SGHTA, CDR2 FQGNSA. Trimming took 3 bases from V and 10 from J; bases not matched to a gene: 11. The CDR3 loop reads CASSFSPGGPGSPLHF. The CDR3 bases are TGTGCCAGCAGCTTTTCACCAGGGGGCCCCGGATCACCCCTCCACTTT.

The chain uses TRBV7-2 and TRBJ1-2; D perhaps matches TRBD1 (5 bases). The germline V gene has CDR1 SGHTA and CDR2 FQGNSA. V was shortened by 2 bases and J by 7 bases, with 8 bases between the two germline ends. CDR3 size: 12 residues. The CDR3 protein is CASSLTQGGYTF. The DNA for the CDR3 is TGTGCCAGCAGCTTAACCCAGGGTGGCTACACCTTC. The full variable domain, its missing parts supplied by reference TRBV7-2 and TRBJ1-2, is GAGVSQSPSNKVTEKGKDVELRCDPISGHTALYWYRQSLGQGLEFLIYFQGNSAPDKSGLPSDRFSAERTGGSVSTLTIQRTQQEDSAVYLCASSLTQGGYTFGSGTRLTVV.

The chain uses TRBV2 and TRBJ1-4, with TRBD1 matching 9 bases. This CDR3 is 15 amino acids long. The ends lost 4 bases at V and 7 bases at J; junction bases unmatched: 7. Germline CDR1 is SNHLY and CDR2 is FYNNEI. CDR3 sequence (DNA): TGTGCCAGCAGTGGGGACAGGGCCTGGGGTGAAAAACTGTTTTTT. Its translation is CASSGDRAWGEKLFF.

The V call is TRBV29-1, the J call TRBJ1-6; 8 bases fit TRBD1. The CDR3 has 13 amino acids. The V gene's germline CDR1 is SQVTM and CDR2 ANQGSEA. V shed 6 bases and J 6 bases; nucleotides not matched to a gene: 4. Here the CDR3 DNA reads TGCAGCGTGGCAGGGGGCCCTAATTCACCCCTCCACTTT. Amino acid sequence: CSVAGGPNSPLHF.

The CDR3 region is CASSYSEGLEQFF. In DNA, the CDR3 is TGTGCCAGCAGCTATTCAGAGGGCCTTGAGCAGTTCTTC. The chain has TRBV3-1 (or the pseudogene TRBV3-2) and TRBJ2-1; tentatively, D is TRBD2 (5 bases). The germline V gene has CDR1 LGHDT and CDR2 YNNKEL (reference sequence). Trimming took 5 bases from V and 9 from J, leaving 14 bases between them. The CDR3 is made up of 13 amino acids.

CDR3 DNA sequence: TGTGCCAGCAGTGGTAGCTGGGAGGGCTGGGATGAAAAACTGTTTTTT. Protein: CASSGSWEGWDEKLFF. V gene TRBV6-1 combines with J gene TRBJ1-4; no reliable D call. V was cut by 4 bases and J by 6 bases, with 18 bases left in between. The CDR3 loop spans 16 amino acids. From germline, CDR1 is MNHNS and CDR2 SASEGT.

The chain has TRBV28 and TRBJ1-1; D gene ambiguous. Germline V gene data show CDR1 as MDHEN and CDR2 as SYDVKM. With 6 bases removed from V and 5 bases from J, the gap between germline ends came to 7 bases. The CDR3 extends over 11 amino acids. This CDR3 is CASRRQTEAFF. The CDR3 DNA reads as TGTGCCAGCAGACGTCAGACTGAAGCTTTCTTT.

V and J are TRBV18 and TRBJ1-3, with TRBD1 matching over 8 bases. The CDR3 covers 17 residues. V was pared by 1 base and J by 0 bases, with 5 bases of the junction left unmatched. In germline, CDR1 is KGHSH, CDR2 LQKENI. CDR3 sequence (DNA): TGTGCCAGCTCACCACGGTCAGGGGGCCCCTCTGGAAACACCATATATTTT. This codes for CASSPRSGGPSGNTIYF.

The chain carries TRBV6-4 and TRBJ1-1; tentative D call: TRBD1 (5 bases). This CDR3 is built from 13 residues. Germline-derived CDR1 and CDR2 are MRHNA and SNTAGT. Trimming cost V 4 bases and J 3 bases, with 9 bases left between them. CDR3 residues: CASSAREHTEAFF. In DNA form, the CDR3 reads TGTGCCAGCAGTGCCAGGGAACACACTGAAGCTTTCTTT.

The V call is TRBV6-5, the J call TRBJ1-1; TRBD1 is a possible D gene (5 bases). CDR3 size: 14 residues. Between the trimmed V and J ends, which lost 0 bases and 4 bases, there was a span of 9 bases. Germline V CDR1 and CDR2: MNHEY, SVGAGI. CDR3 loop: CASSYSGRGTEAFF. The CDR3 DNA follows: TGTGCCAGCAGTTACTCGGGGAGGGGCACTGAAGCTTTCTTT.

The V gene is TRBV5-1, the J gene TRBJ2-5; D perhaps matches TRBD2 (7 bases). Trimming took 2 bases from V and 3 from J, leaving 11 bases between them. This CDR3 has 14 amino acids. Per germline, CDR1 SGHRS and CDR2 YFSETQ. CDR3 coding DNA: TGCGCCAGCAGCTTCGCGGGGGCGGAAGAGACCCAGTACTTC. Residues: CASSFAGAEETQYF.

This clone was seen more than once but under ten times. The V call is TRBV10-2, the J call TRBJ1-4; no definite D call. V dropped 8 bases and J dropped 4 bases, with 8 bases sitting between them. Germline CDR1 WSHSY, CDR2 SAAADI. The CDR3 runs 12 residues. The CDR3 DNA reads TGCGCCAGCGGACGGGGTAATGAAAAACTGTTTTTT. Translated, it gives CASGRGNEKLFF.

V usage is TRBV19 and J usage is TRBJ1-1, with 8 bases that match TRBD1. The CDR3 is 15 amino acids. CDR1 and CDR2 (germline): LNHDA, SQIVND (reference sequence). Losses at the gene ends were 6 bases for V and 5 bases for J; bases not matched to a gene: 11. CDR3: CASSYRQGRETEAFF. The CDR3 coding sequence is TGTGCCAGTAGCTACCGACAGGGGCGAGAAACTGAAGCTTTCTTT.

The CDR3 nucleotides are TGTGCCAGCAGCTTGGCTGACTCGGATGAGCAGTTCTTC. It yields the protein CASSLADSDEQFF. The J gene is TRBJ2-1, the V gene TRBV7-2; D ambiguous. This CDR3 is built from 13 residues. Germline V gene sequence: CDR1 SGHTA, CDR2 FQGNSA. V gave up 3 bases and J gave up 8 bases, with 11 bases separating them.

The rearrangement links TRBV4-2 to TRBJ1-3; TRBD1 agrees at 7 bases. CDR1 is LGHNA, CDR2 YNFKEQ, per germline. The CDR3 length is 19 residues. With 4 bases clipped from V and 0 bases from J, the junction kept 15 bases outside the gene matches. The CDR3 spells CASSLQDKGQASSGNTIYF. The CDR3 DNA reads TGTGCCAGCAGCCTGCAAGACAAAGGACAGGCCTCCTCTGGAAACACCATATATTTT.

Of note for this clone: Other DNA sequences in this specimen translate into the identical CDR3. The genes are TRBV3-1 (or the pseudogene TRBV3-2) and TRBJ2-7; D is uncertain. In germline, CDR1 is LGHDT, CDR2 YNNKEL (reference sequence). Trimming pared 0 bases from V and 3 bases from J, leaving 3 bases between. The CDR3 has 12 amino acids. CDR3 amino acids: CASSQDSYEQYF. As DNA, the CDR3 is TGTGCCAGCAGCCAAGATAGCTACGAGCAGTACTTC.

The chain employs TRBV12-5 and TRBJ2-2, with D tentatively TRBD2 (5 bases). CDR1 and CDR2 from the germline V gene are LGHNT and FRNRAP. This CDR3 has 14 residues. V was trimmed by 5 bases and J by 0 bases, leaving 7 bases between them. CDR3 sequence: CASGQLANTGELFF. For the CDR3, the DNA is TGTGCTAGTGGTCAACTAGCGAACACCGGGGAGCTGTTTTTT.